This T cell receptor beta chain was captured by sequencing in a study of cytomegalovirus exposure and HLA in healthy donors. Broader study findings: There were some V segments, including TRBV6-2 and TRBV6-3, excluded as indistinguishable. According to the study, roughly 180 TCR beta chains were cytomegalovirus-associated.

The PCR employed 60 Vbeta primers together with 13 Jbeta primers. Some clones are missing from TCRdb's copy, which holds only in-frame ones; the method was immunoSEQ multiplex PCR. In the table there are 150,000 to 170,000 clones, roughly 72% of which are singletons. V dropped 4 bases and J dropped 5; count of bases not matched to a gene: 5. This CDR3 region has 13 residues. CDR1 and CDR2 from the germline V gene are SGHNT and YYREEE (reference sequence). To note about this clone: Antigen: not known.

This cohort consisted of healthy bone marrow donors. V usage is TRBV5-4 and J usage is TRBJ1-1; 7 bases agree with TRBD1. Sample: PBMCs. The TCR originated in a man aged 25 to 40 in good health and CMV-seronegative. The CDR3 sequence: CASSLTGETEAFF. The CDR3 region has the DNA TGTGCCAGCAGCCTCACAGGGGAGACTGAAGCTTTCTTT.